What follows describes a single TCR beta chain. This clone's antigen is unknown. No base quality values were provided; no much bigger clone lies one nucleotide off. This entry comes from a study of cytomegalovirus exposure and HLA in healthy donors (dated by TCRdb to about 2017). A note on the overall study: In an earlier analysis of 450 to 750 of the donors, 250 to 350 Gb of sequence data and 95 million to 130 million unique TCR beta sequences from 180 million or so T cells were reported. Roughly 290 gigabases of sequencing data and around 80 million unique TCR sequences made up an early release that covered 640 HLA-typed donors. Among the roughly 400 genotyped donors, about 83% belonged to the genetic ancestry cluster associated with self-reported Caucasian donors. The study aimed to test whether signatures of past pathogen exposure could be identified by cataloging public T cell receptors. The T cell repertoires of 700 or so subjects were profiled by immunosequencing and related to cytomegalovirus serostatus. Besides the first cohort of hundreds of subjects, a separate validation cohort made up of over 100 different subjects was used. High-throughput TCR immunosequencing, statistical association of individual TCRs with disease status, and machine learning were combined to predict cytomegalovirus infection status. A later analysis re-examined previously published TCR beta repertoires from 500 to 700 donors and added high-resolution HLA genotyping to investigate patterns of TCR occurrence. Rather than using new phenotypic data, the later analysis identified candidate immune exposures from TCR beta sequences and from how often those sequences occurred across donors. An earlier analysis of some 600 of the donors applied high-throughput TCR beta sequencing to assess whether each TCR beta V gene segment acted as functional or pseudogenic. Donor age, sex, ethnicity and CMV serostatus were collected together with the repertoire data. A later genetic analysis used genome-wide SNP genotypes for about 60% of the roughly 670 donors, treating that subset as a discovery cohort. All discovery cohort repertoires had been generated using a single sequencing platform. HLA typing covered class I and class II loci at four-digit resolution. The number of typed donors differed by locus: about 620-640 for A, B, C, DRB1 and DQB1; some 500 for DQA1; approximately 600 for DPA1; and roughly 470 for DPB1. Because of strong linkage in the cohort, 5 or 6 DR-DQ haplotypes were treated as single units for association and clustering. Across around 400 genotyped donors of the cohort, an average of approximately 200,000 unique TCR beta nucleotide sequences per donor were sequenced, and roughly 20% of those sequences were non-productive.

Library creation used the immunoSEQ multiplex PCR assay. The multiplex PCR relied on a mix of 60 forward primers for TCR Vbeta segments and 13 reverse primers for TCR Jbeta segments. The CDR3 region of rearranged TCR beta genes was amplified from genomic DNA with a multiplex PCR assay. The Illumina HiSeq System was used to sequence the amplified TCR beta libraries as 87-base-pair reads. The study's processing was this. A later analysis tallied around 82 million unique TCR beta chains across the 700 or so repertoires, and some 12 million of those chains were shared by two or more donors. Raw reads were error-corrected and collapsed into unique sequences with a nearest-neighbor algorithm that merged closely related sequences to remove PCR and sequencing errors. Alignment of CDR3 sequences to IMGT reference sequences was used to assign V, D and J gene segments. For a sequence to be retained, at least a six-nucleotide match to both a V gene segment and a J gene segment was required. Rearrangements were called productive when the CDR3 lacked stop codons and stayed in frame with V and J; all others were non-productive. CDR3 was defined according to IMGT convention as the region running from the second conserved V-encoded cysteine to the conserved J-encoded phenylalanine. The earlier analysis of about 570 of the donors excluded any sequence lacking an unambiguous match to a single V gene segment. An earlier analysis of 500 to 600 of the donors classified V segments as functional when productive rearrangements were above 56.7% and as segregating when the standard deviation between donors was above 5%. A statistical classification framework was built for diagnosing cytomegalovirus status from the catalog of TCR beta chain sequences. A later analysis assigned V and J genes by comparing TCR nucleotide sequences with IMGT/GENE-DB human TR gene sequences. A later analysis assigned CDR3 sequences and most-parsimonious VDJ recombination scenarios with the TCRdist pipeline. In a later analysis, each TCR beta chain was defined by its CDR3 amino acid sequence together with its V-gene family, and reads without a unique V-gene family were excluded. A later analysis removed 500 to 650 highly shared, low-generation-probability nucleotide sequences to deal with suspected cross-contamination and a sequencing artifact. A later analysis calculated a clonal expansion index for each public chain from normalized within-repertoire ranks of inferred template counts. In a later analysis, generation probabilities were computed with a VDJ recombination model fitted to out-of-frame rearrangements, and the resulting probabilities were checked against IGoR. In a later analysis, hypergeometric tests were used to score TCR-TCR, TCR-HLA and TCR-CMV co-occurrence, with a repertoire-size bias correction applied to TCR pairs. To estimate false discovery rates, a later analysis permuted the HLA or CMV assignments 20 times. In a later analysis, co-occurring TCRs were grouped with DBSCAN, and TCRdist sequence similarity was added when clustering was performed within HLA-allele-positive subsets. Co-occurrence clustering excluded repertoires with fewer than 30,000 or more than 120,000 public chains, plus five with anomalous nucleotide sharing. The immuneACCESS repertoire file appears here via TCRdb, limited to in-frame rearrangements. These files lack a portion of the clones; in checked studies, under half of the deficit traces to unresolved V genes, and the cause of the others is not known. Clone size and V and J calls were adopted from that table, with D and trimming inferred from the DNA. The sample table holds roughly 240,000 clones, of which 82% were seen once. The ten largest make up approximately 5.3% of the sample.

Results the study describes overall, beyond this receptor: The study listed 150 to 200 TCR beta chains as associated with cytomegalovirus. The authors suggested that the approach could potentially be extended to other disease states and immunological phenotypes. In an earlier analysis of 587 of the donors, most TCR beta V segments were observed in productive rearrangements about 87% or about 30% of the time, broadly matching IMGT annotations. When HLA alleles, especially DR and DQ, strongly co-occurred, attributing TCR associations to individual alleles was difficult. Roughly uniform sequencing depth across donors was assumed in presence/absence analyses, although this assumption may not hold. Compared with the roughly 700-donor mean, donors in an Asian-associated ancestry cluster had fewer N-insertions in productive TCRs, according to a later genetic analysis. A further reported finding was that TCR beta sequences accurately predicted the HLA-A and HLA-B alleles for most subjects in the first cohort. According to a later analysis, most CMV-associated TCR beta chains appeared to be HLA-restricted, and the HLA associations seemed to be driven largely by CMV exposure. The earlier analysis of approximately 590 of the donors excluded 15 to 20 rarely observed V segments, including chromosome 9 orphons, because counts were too low. In a later analysis, several top co-occurrence clusters were reported to appear linked to parvovirus B19, influenza, CMV and Epstein-Barr virus. A later analysis associated around 16,000 TCR beta sequences with specific HLA alleles at a false discovery rate of 0.05. Only TCR beta chains were sequenced in this cohort, and the absence of alpha or paired-chain data limited detectable features. Linkage disequilibrium might explain the correlated functional status among segregating V segments, but an unknown experimental factor could not be excluded. The sequencing pipeline was judged likely to have produced a cluster of highly shared sequence variants as a technical artifact. While some public TCRs were present in many individuals, most TCR sequences turned up only very rarely across donors. A few of the identified cytomegalovirus-associated TCR beta chains were confirmed in vitro to be specific for cytomegalovirus antigens. A later analysis found that HLA-associated TCR beta chains were more clonally expanded and had lower generation probabilities than equally common non-associated chains. Because HLA typing was missing for some donors at each locus, association tests included only the typed subset. Some IMGT-functional V segments, including TRBV6-2 and TRBV6-3, could not be distinguished by the 87-base-pair reads and were therefore excluded. An association between a missense DCLRE1C variant and V-gene and J-gene trimming of TCR beta chains was found in a later genetic analysis and replicated in an independent cohort. In a later analysis, TCR association rates were found to vary across HLA loci, with the most associated TCRs seen for DRB1 alleles and the fewest for HLA-C alleles. For the cohort, immune exposure information was limited to CMV serostatus. The classifier was reported to diagnose cytomegalovirus status with high specificity and sensitivity in both the original cohort and the validation cohort.

The cohort comprised around 700 healthy bone marrow donors. At the time of sampling, every cohort member was nominally healthy, though immune exposures that went unrecorded were likely present. The donor tested CMV seropositive, placing the donor among the approximately 290 seropositive members of the cohort. A peripheral blood sample was provided by each donor, and peripheral blood mononuclear cells were used for TCR beta sequencing. Genomic DNA was extracted from the blood cell samples with the Qiagen DNeasy Blood Extraction Kit. From the germline V gene, CDR1 is MNHEY and CDR2 is SVGAGI. The V and J ends are trimmed by 2 bases and 7 bases, leaving 9 bases between them. Inclusive of the bounding cysteine and phenylalanine, the CDR3 is 13 residues long. Only CDR3 DNA is held: 39 bases, read in frame from base 1.

The chain is made from TRBV6-5 and TRBJ2-1, and perhaps TRBD1 as D gene, on 6 matching bases. Material: PBMCs. The sequence came from a woman in her 40s in good health and CMV-seropositive. The encoded CDR3 is CASSYRRGNEQFF. The bases read TGTGCCAGCAGTTACCGCAGGGGAAATGAGCAGTTCTTC.